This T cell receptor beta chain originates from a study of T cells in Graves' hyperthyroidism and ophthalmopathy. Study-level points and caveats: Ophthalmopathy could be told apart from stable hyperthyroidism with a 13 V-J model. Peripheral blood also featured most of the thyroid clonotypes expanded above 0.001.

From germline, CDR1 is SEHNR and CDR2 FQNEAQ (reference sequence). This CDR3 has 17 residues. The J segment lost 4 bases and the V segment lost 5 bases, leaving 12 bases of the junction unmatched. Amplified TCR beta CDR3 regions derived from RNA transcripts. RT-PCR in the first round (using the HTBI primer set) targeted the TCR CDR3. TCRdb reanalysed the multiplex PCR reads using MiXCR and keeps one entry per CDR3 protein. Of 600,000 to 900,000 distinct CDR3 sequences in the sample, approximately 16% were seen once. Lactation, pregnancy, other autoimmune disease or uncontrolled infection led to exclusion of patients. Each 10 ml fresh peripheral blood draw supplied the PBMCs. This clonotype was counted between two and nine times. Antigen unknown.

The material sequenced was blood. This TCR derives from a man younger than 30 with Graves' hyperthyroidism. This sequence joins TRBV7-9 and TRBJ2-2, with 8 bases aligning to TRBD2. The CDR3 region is CASSPRIASGRTGELFF. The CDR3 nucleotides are TGTGCCAGCAGCCCGAGAATCGCTAGCGGGCGCACCGGGGAGCTGTTTTTT.